This entry lists 31 T cell receptor beta chains sequenced from one sample in a study of technical replicates of blood from a handful of donors. Data came from immunoSEQ multiplex PCR; TCRdb stores just in-frame clones and leaves some out. Of 55,000 to 75,000 clones in the sample, around 92% were seen once. Material for sequencing was PBMCs. The source of these receptors is a human donor in good health. Some clones in this sample may be carry-over from other donors' samples.

Only a few counts were recorded for this clone. The rearrangement links TRBV5-1 to TRBJ2-5, with 9 bases matching TRBD2. J gave up 3 bases and V 7 bases, and 10 bases lay outside the gene matches. The CDR3 contains 15 residues. The germline gives CDR1 SGHRS, CDR2 YFSETQ. Here the CDR3 reads CASGLRGGREETQYF. The CDR3 nucleotides read TGCGCCAGCGGATTAAGGGGCGGGAGGGAAGAGACCCAGTACTTC.

The chain carries TRBV6-5 and TRBJ2-1; 13 bases line up with TRBD2. The length of the CDR3 is 15 residues. The trim removed 0 bases at V and 9 bases at J, leaving 2 bases unmatched. Germline V gene sequence: CDR1 MNHEY, CDR2 SVGAGI. CDR3: CASSYSRLAGGEQFF. The CDR3 region has the DNA TGTGCCAGCAGTTACTCGAGACTAGCGGGGGGTGAGCAGTTCTTC.

CDR3 nucleotide sequence: TGTGCCTGGAGTGTACAGGGTAACCGTTTTGAGCAGTTCTTC. Amino acid sequence: CAWSVQGNRFEQFF. This chain connects TRBV30 to TRBJ2-1; a weak D match, TRBD1 (6 bases). This CDR3 region has 14 residues. The germline V gene has CDR1 GTSNPN and CDR2 SVGIG (reference sequence). Trimming left V 0 bases short and J 9 bases short, with 15 bases between.

V is TRBV2 and J is TRBJ2-5; TRBD2 agrees at 9 bases. The CDR3 covers 19 residues. The J segment lost 1 base and the V segment lost 3 bases, leaving 15 bases of the junction unmatched. Germline assignment: CDR1 SNHLY and CDR2 FYNNEI. The CDR3 protein is CASSEVASGDWELQETQYF. The CDR3 DNA follows: TGTGCCAGCAGTGAGGTGGCTAGCGGGGACTGGGAACTCCAAGAGACCCAGTACTTC.

This sequence joins TRBV15 and TRBJ2-3; D is unresolved. The length of the CDR3 is 18 residues. Germline V gene sequence: CDR1 LNHNV, CDR2 YYDKDF (reference sequence). V lost 0 bases and J lost 6, with 22 bases in between. The CDR3 nucleotides read TGTGCCACCAGCAGAGATCGCCCCCCCCCGAGGAGTGGGGATACGCAGTATTTT. It is translated as CATSRDRPPPRSGDTQYF.

This rearrangement joins TRBV4-2 to TRBJ1-3, with a tentative D call TRBD1 (5 bases). The germline V and J ends were trimmed by 0 bases and 6 bases, with 24 bases remaining between them. The CDR3 runs 19 residues. CDR1 and CDR2 (germline): LGHNA, YNFKEQ. CDR3 in amino acids: CASSQDRDFVLLIPNTIYF. The CDR3 coding sequence is TGTGCCAGCAGCCAAGATCGGGACTTCGTGCTACTCATTCCAAACACCATATATTTT.

V usage is TRBV7-9 and J usage is TRBJ1-6; no firm D call. V was cut by 7 bases and J by 8 bases, with 18 bases left in between. CDR1 is SEHNR and CDR2 is FQNEAQ in the germline V gene (reference sequence). The CDR3 runs 15 residues. CDR3 sequence reads: CASTPPGSLDSPLHF. The CDR3 DNA reads TGTGCCAGCACTCCCCCGGGGTCTTTGGATTCACCCCTCCACTTT.

The genes are TRBV14 and TRBJ2-5; D remains unclear. This CDR3 spans 16 amino acids. Trimming pared 3 bases from V and 7 bases from J, leaving 21 bases between. Germline V lookup: CDR1 SGHDN, CDR2 FVKESK. The DNA for the CDR3 is TGTGCCAGCAGCCATCGAGGTATTCTAAAGAATCCGACCCAGTACTTC. It specifies CASSHRGILKNPTQYF. Variable domain in full (rest from reference TRBV14 and TRBJ2-5): EAGVTQFPSHSVIEKGQTVTLRCDPISGHDNLYWYRRVMGKEIKFLLHFVKESKQDESGMPNNRFLAERTGGTYSTLKVQPAELEDSGVYFCASSHRGILKNPTQYFGPGTRLLVL.

The rearrangement links TRBV11-2 to TRBJ2-2; D unresolved. The CDR3 totals 15 residues. Germline-derived CDR1 and CDR2 are SGHAT and FQNNGV. Deletions cut 3 bases from V and 1 base from J, with 9 bases between. This CDR3 reads CASSFARLNTGELFF. The CDR3 DNA is TGTGCCAGCAGCTTCGCCAGGTTGAACACCGGGGAGCTGTTTTTT. The whole variable domain, filled in from reference TRBV11-2 and TRBJ2-2, reads EAGVAQSPRYKIIEKRQSVAFWCNPISGHATLYWYQQILGQGPKLLIQFQNNGVVDDSQLPKDRFSAERLKGVDSTLKIQPAKLEDSAVYLCASSFARLNTGELFFGEGSRLTVL.

The rearrangement links TRBV28 to TRBJ1-2; no clear D. Trimming shortened V by 9 bases and J by 1 base, and 15 bases separated the two germline ends. Germline values: CDR1 MDHEN, CDR2 SYDVKM. There are 14 residues in the CDR3. The DNA for the CDR3 is TGTGCCAGTTTTTCCGCGGGGAATAACTATGGCTACACCTTC. This codes for CASFSAGNNYGYTF.

This rearrangement joins TRBV11-2 to TRBJ1-4, with D possibly being TRBD1 (6 bases). From germline, CDR1 is SGHAT and CDR2 FQNNGV. The CDR3 consists of 15 residues. The V end lost 5 bases, the J end lost 7 bases, and 17 bases lay between the germline ends. The CDR3 DNA reads TGTGCCAGCAGCCGGGGACACACAGACCGTGAAAAACTGTTTTTT. Its translation: CASSRGHTDREKLFF.

V gene TRBV4-3 combines with J gene TRBJ2-7; a possible D gene is TRBD2 (7 bases). Germline loops: CDR1 LGHNA, CDR2 YSLEER. Trimming stripped 3 bases from V and 2 bases from J, with 20 bases between. This CDR3 has 17 amino acids. DNA for the CDR3: TGCGCCAGCAGCCAGCCCCGGGAGGTAAAGGGGGCCTACGAGCAGTACTTC. Its translation: CASSQPREVKGAYEQYF.

DNA for the CDR3: TGTGCCATCAGTGAGTCCAGAGGGGAGGGCCCTACGCAGTATTTT. Translated: CAISESRGEGPTQYF. The chain recombines TRBV10-3 with TRBJ2-3, with 7 positions matching TRBD2. V lost 0 bases, J lost 8 bases, and 8 bases stayed unmatched. CDR1 is ENHRY, CDR2 SYGVKD, per germline. This CDR3 spans 15 amino acids.

The rearrangement links TRBV7-9 to TRBJ1-2, with 8 bases matching TRBD1. Looked up from germline, CDR1 is SEHNR and CDR2 is FQNEAQ (reference sequence). There are 13 residues in the CDR3. Trimming at V came to 0 bases and at J to 6 bases, leaving 0 bases not matched to a gene. The CDR3 DNA reads as TGTGCCAGCAGCTTAGCGACAGGGGATGGCTACACCTTC. It specifies CASSLATGDGYTF. The full variable domain, its missing parts supplied by reference TRBV7-9 and TRBJ1-2, is DTGVSQNPRHKITKRGQNVTFRCDPISEHNRLYWYRQTLGQGPEFLTYFQNEAQLEKSRLLSDRFSAERPKGSFSTLEIQRTEQGDSAMYLCASSLATGDGYTFGSGTRLTVV.

V gene TRBV5-1 combines with J gene TRBJ2-7; 8 positions match TRBD1. Germline lookup yields CDR1 SGHRS and CDR2 YFSETQ. V shed 4 bases and J 3 bases; nucleotides not matched to a gene: 6. The CDR3 has 14 amino acids. This CDR3 is CASSPGQGSYEQYF. CDR3 DNA: TGCGCCAGCAGCCCCGGACAGGGTAGCTACGAGCAGTACTTC.

The chain employs TRBV15 and TRBJ2-5; D possibly corresponds to TRBD2 (5 bases). Looked up from germline, CDR1 is LNHNV and CDR2 is YYDKDF (reference sequence). This CDR3 contains 15 residues. V dropped 0 bases and J dropped 7 bases, with 15 bases sitting between them. This CDR3 is CATSRDWNGGGTQYF. The CDR3 coding sequence is TGTGCCACCAGCAGAGATTGGAACGGAGGAGGGACCCAGTACTTC.

The chain is built from TRBV4-2 and TRBJ2-3; no reliable D call. The CDR3 extends over 16 amino acids. Trimming pared 0 bases from V and 4 bases from J, leaving 14 bases between. Germline-derived CDR1 and CDR2 are LGHNA and YNFKEQ. The CDR3 bases are TGTGCCAGCAGCCAAGAATCCGCTGCTGGGCCAGATACGCAGTATTTT. Its protein is CASSQESAAGPDTQYF.

The J gene is TRBJ2-1, the V gene TRBV7-9; 8 bases are shared with TRBD2. CDR1 and CDR2 (germline): SEHNR, FQNEAQ (reference sequence). The CDR3 has 14 residues. The ends lost 1 base at V and 4 bases at J; junction bases unmatched: 0. DNA for the CDR3: TGTGCCAGCAGCTTAGGACTAGCGTACAATGAGCAGTTCTTC. Protein sequence: CASSLGLAYNEQFF.

The chain carries TRBV7-2 and TRBJ1-2; no definite D call. The CDR3 contains 14 residues. Germline V gene data show CDR1 as SGHTA and CDR2 as FQGNSA. Between the trimmed V and J ends, which lost 1 base and 3 bases, there was a span of 9 bases. This CDR3 is CASSLGKAYYGYTF. As DNA, the CDR3 is TGTGCCAGCAGCTTAGGGAAAGCGTACTATGGCTACACCTTC.

This rearrangement joins TRBV5-1 to TRBJ1-6, with D possibly TRBD1 on 5 matching bases. The CDR3 length is 15 residues. Per the germline V gene, CDR1 is SGHRS and CDR2 is YFSETQ. V lost 4 bases and J 6 bases, leaving 14 bases between the germline ends. CDR3: CASSPSGTANSPLHF. The CDR3 DNA is TGCGCCAGCAGCCCCTCCGGGACTGCTAATTCACCCCTCCACTTT.

This clone turned up a few times. The chain carries TRBV6-5 and TRBJ1-2; tentative D call: TRBD1 (5 bases). The CDR3 spans 14 residues. Germline CDR1 reads MNHEY; CDR2 reads SVGAGI. V was trimmed by 6 bases and J by 3 bases, leaving 14 bases between them. CDR3 in amino acids: CASSPAGRDYGYTF. The CDR3 DNA follows: TGTGCCAGCAGCCCCGCGGGACGGGACTATGGCTACACCTTC.

The chain combines TRBV11-1 with TRBJ2-7, with 7 bases lining up with TRBD2. CDR3 length: 14 amino acids. Germline trimming cut 1 base from V and 12 bases from J; bases unmatched to any gene: 12. Germline V lookup: CDR1 SGHAT, CDR2 FQDESV (reference sequence). CDR3 sequence: CASSLGRAGRDMYF. In DNA form, the CDR3 reads TGTGCCAGCAGCTTAGGGAGAGCGGGGCGAGACATGTACTTC.

This rearrangement joins TRBV4-1 to TRBJ1-2, with unresolved D. The V gene's germline CDR1 is MGHRA and CDR2 YSYEKL. V was clipped by 4 bases and J by 0 bases, with 9 bases between them. The CDR3 contains 14 residues. The CDR3 DNA reads as TGCGCCAGCAGCCCTAGGTCGCCTAACTATGGCTACACCTTC. Translated: CASSPRSPNYGYTF.

The DNA for the CDR3 is TGCGCCAGCAGCCTCCTCCCGGGGGGAAACTACGAGCAGTACTTC. It yields the protein CASSLLPGGNYEQYF. The chain has TRBV5-1 and TRBJ2-7; the match to TRBD2 covers 7 bases. Germline lookup yields CDR1 SGHRS and CDR2 YFSETQ. After removal of 4 bases from V and 3 bases from J, the junction contained 10 bases not matched to a gene. The CDR3 totals 15 residues.

V and J are TRBV14 and TRBJ2-1; 7 bases line up with TRBD2. The CDR3 is 15 amino acids. Looked up from germline, CDR1 is SGHDN and CDR2 is FVKESK. Germline trimming cut 1 base from V and 5 bases from J; bases unmatched to any gene: 5. This CDR3 is CASSQAGTTNNEQFF. In DNA form, the CDR3 reads TGTGCCAGCAGCCAAGCCGGGACTACCAACAATGAGCAGTTCTTC.

V gene TRBV7-9 combines with J gene TRBJ1-6; 8 nucleotides agree with TRBD1. V was clipped by 5 bases and J by 12 bases; unmatched bases: 9. Germline V CDR1 and CDR2: SEHNR, FQNEAQ (reference sequence). The CDR3 sequence is 14 residues long. DNA for the CDR3: TGTGCCAGCAGCGAAGGGACAGGCCAGGAACCCCTCCACTTT. Residues: CASSEGTGQEPLHF.

DNA for the CDR3: TGTGCCAGCGGACTAGCGGGACCGTACAATGAGCAGTTCTTC. Translating it yields CASGLAGPYNEQFF. This chain connects TRBV6-5 to TRBJ2-1; 12 nucleotides agree with TRBD2. The germline V gene encodes CDR1 MNHEY and CDR2 SVGAGI. The CDR3 is 14 amino acids. The V gene end was trimmed by 8 bases and the J gene end by 4 bases; junction bases not matched to a gene: 3.

V and J are TRBV6-5 and TRBJ1-3, with 9 bases matching TRBD1. Germline V lookup: CDR1 MNHEY, CDR2 SVGAGI. The V and J ends lost 10 bases and 1 base, in that order; junction bases with no gene match: 5. CDR3 length: 14 residues. CDR3 residues: CATRQGGSGNTIYF. CDR3 DNA sequence: TGTGCCACCAGACAGGGGGGTTCTGGAAACACCATATATTTT.

The chain links TRBV7-9 to TRBJ2-5; D may be TRBD2 (5 bases). The V and J ends lost 1 base and 2 bases respectively, with 11 bases between them. CDR3 size: 15 residues. The germline V gene has CDR1 SEHNR and CDR2 FQNEAQ (reference sequence). CDR3 in amino acids: CASSLEGVRQETQYF. CDR3 DNA sequence: TGTGCCAGCAGCTTAGAGGGAGTCAGACAAGAGACCCAGTACTTC.

The sample holds a few counts of this clone. V and J are TRBV28 and TRBJ2-5; TRBD2 agrees at 7 bases. Trimming removed 5 bases from V and 4 bases from J; junction bases left unmatched: 1. The CDR3 is 12 amino acids. Per germline, CDR1 MDHEN and CDR2 SYDVKM. The CDR3: CASSPGGETQYF. The DNA of the CDR3 is TGTGCCAGCAGTCCGGGGGGAGAGACCCAGTACTTC.

The chain links TRBV6-1 to TRBJ1-3, with TRBD1 matching over 7 bases. The CDR3 covers 16 residues. Germline CDR1 MNHNS, CDR2 SASEGT. Trimming at V came to 4 bases and at J to 0 bases, leaving 6 bases not matched to a gene. The CDR3 is CASSVQTGPSGNTIYF. The CDR3 bases are TGTGCCAGCAGTGTTCAGACAGGGCCCTCTGGAAACACCATATATTTT.